One and the same sample provided the 4 T cell receptor beta chains below, sequenced in a study of CD8+CD57+ T cells in acquired aplastic anemia. The template for TCR beta VDJ and CDR3 sequence profiling was genomic DNA. TCRdb re-derived calls from the reads in MiXCR, one entry per CDR3 protein. The sample records a few hundred thousand distinct CDR3 sequences, approximately 57% being singletons. The sequenced sample was sorted CD4+, CD8+, or CD8+CD57+ T cells (not recorded which) from PBMCs. Every receptor here comes from a human donor with severe aplastic anemia or a healthy control (not recorded which).

The chain joins TRBV5-8 to TRBJ1-2, with 11 bases matching TRBD1. The V and J ends lost 2 bases and 8 bases, in that order; junction bases with no gene match: 11. From germline, CDR1 is SGHTS and CDR2 YDEGEE. The CDR3 is 16 amino acids. The DNA of the CDR3 is TGTGCCAGCAGCTTAGCTTCCGGGACAGGGGGTCGGGGCTACACCTTC. Translation: CASSLASGTGGRGYTF.

The chain links TRBV5-1 to TRBJ1-6; 9 bases are a match to TRBD1. After removal of 4 bases from V and 8 bases from J, the junction contained 10 bases not matched to a gene. Germline V gene lookup returns CDR1 SGHRS and CDR2 YFSETQ. This CDR3 has 16 residues. The CDR3 loop reads CASSQAWDRVDSPLHF. Here the CDR3 DNA reads TGCGCCAGCAGCCAAGCCTGGGACAGGGTAGATTCACCCCTCCACTTT. The whole variable domain, remainder taken from reference TRBV5-1 and TRBJ1-6, is KAGVTQTPRYLIKTRGQQVTLSCSPISGHRSVSWYQQTPGQGLQFLFEYFSETQRNKGNFPGRFSGRQFSNSRSEMNVSTLELGDSALYLCASSQAWDRVDSPLHFGNGTRLTVT.

J is TRBJ2-1 and V is TRBV7-2; 8 nucleotides line up with TRBD1. Germline V gene sequence: CDR1 SGHTA, CDR2 FQGNSA. The CDR3 is 16 residues long. V lost 1 base and J lost 7; bases outside the gene matches: 9. The CDR3 DNA is TGTGCCAGCAGCTTAGGGGGGACAGGTCATTGGAATGAGCAGTTCTTC. Translated: CASSLGGTGHWNEQFF.

This clonotype was counted at least ten times. This chain joins TRBV6-4 and TRBJ1-5; D not resolved. The V and J ends lost 1 base and 5 bases respectively, with 9 bases between them. The CDR3 has 14 amino acids. Germline V gene sequence: CDR1 MRHNA, CDR2 SNTAGT. The CDR3 loop is CASSDFRGYQPQHF. DNA of the CDR3: TGTGCCAGCAGTGACTTCCGTGGTTATCAGCCCCAGCATTTT.